This record looks at one TCR beta chain sequence and its context. Its cognate antigen is unknown. This CDR3 has 14 amino acids. Trimming took off 3 bases at V and 8 bases at J, with 15 bases between the two ends. In germline, CDR1 is SGDLS, CDR2 YYNGEE. Deep-level assay runs were performed. Data came from immunoSEQ multiplex PCR; TCRdb stores just in-frame clones and leaves some out. The sample lists hundreds of thousands of clones; around 67% were seen once. This sample was included in a study of shared clonotypes between healthy human individuals. As for the study in general: Donors consisted of two women and a few men between 18 and 49. Study-level findings and limits: Naive subsets generally exceeded memory subsets in estimated richness.

CD4+ cell separation produced CD45RA+ naive and CD45RA-negative memory subsets. The specimen was memory CD4+ T cells sorted from blood. Subset here: CD45RA-negative fraction. This TCR derives from a young woman in good health. This chain joins TRBV9 and TRBJ2-1, with D tentatively TRBD1 (5 bases). This chain's CDR3 is CASSETPRVHEQFF. The CDR3 DNA reads TGTGCCAGCAGCGAAACCCCCAGGGTCCATGAGCAGTTCTTC.